This TCR beta chain was identified in a study of blood T cell repertoires in COVID-19. This clone has only a few counts. Data came from immunoSEQ multiplex PCR; TCRdb stores just in-frame clones and leaves some out. The repertoire has around 170,000 clones, under 85% of them found once; the top ten carry around 6.1%. Deletions cut 5 bases from V and 8 bases from J, with 15 bases between. Germline loops: CDR1 SEHNR, CDR2 FQNEAQ (reference sequence). CDR3 size: 13 residues. Source material: peripheral blood. The clonotype originates from a woman between 35 and 50 years old with acute or convalescent COVID-19. The chain has TRBV7-9 and TRBJ1-2; D is unresolved. Here the CDR3 reads CASSLPQDLGYTF. CDR3 DNA: TGTGCCAGCAGCCTCCCTCAGGATTTGGGCTACACCTTC.